This entry lists 19 T cell receptor beta chains sequenced from one sample in a study of vaccination and CD4 T cells after COVID-19. Indicated treatment: roughly 11-day PBMC culture with coronavirus spike peptide pools or control peptides (ViraFEST assay). Sequencing of the DNA from cultured CD4+ T cells was carried out with the Oncomine TCR Beta short-read assay. In TCRdb, the PCR reads were re-called with MiXCR into one record per CDR3 protein. There are under 20,000 distinct CDR3 sequences in the sample; 30% to 40% occur only once, and 15% to 19% lies in the top ten. No antigen has been assigned to these receptors. Sample: cultured CD4+ T cells from blood. These TCRs come from a human donor with COVID-19.

This clonotype was recorded a few times. The J gene is TRBJ1-2, the V gene TRBV6-1; 8 bases line up with TRBD1. V was pared by 4 bases and J by 2 bases, with 6 bases of the junction left unmatched. The CDR3 is 15 residues long. The germline V gene has CDR1 MNHNS and CDR2 SASEGT. CDR3 protein: CASSASGGRNYGYTF. The CDR3, as DNA: TGTGCCAGCAGTGCCTCAGGGGGCAGGAACTATGGCTACACCTTC.

V usage is TRBV4-1 and J usage is TRBJ2-1, with 9 bases fitting TRBD2. V shed 1 base and J 3 bases; nucleotides not matched to a gene: 4. The CDR3 is 16 amino acids. The germline V gene encodes CDR1 MGHRA and CDR2 YSYEKL. Written as DNA, the CDR3 is TGCGCCAGCAGCCAAGTCGCTAGCGGGGTCTACAATGAGCAGTTCTTC. This sequence encodes CASSQVASGVYNEQFF.

This clonotype is classed as medium-sized. The chain joins TRBV7-8 to TRBJ1-5; TRBD1 is a possible D gene (5 bases). CDR3 length: 14 amino acids. CDR1 SGHVS and CDR2 FQNEAQ come from the germline V gene. V gave up 5 bases and J gave up 2 bases, with 10 bases separating them. The DNA for the CDR3 is TGTGCCAGCAGCCCACGAGGGGGCAATCAGCCCCAGCATTTT. It is translated as CASSPRGGNQPQHF.

The gene calls are TRBV10-3 and TRBJ2-7; TRBD2 matches at 13 bases. Germline loops: CDR1 ENHRY, CDR2 SYGVKD. CDR3 length: 15 residues. J lost 5 bases, V lost 7 bases, and 8 bases had no gene match. The CDR3 spells CAITEGLAGSNEQYF. CDR3 sequence (DNA): TGTGCCATCACCGAGGGACTAGCGGGGTCAAACGAGCAGTACTTC.

This clonotype occurred a few times. The chain joins TRBV2 to TRBJ1-3; no clear D gene. Germline V gene lookup returns CDR1 SNHLY and CDR2 FYNNEI. This CDR3 is built from 12 residues. V dropped 2 bases and J dropped 2 bases, with 1 base sitting between them. Here the CDR3 reads CASSETGNTIYF. The CDR3 nucleotides read TGTGCCAGCAGTGAAACTGGAAACACCATATATTTT.

The chain has TRBV4-2 and TRBJ1-3; 9 bases line up with TRBD1. Germline assignment: CDR1 LGHNA and CDR2 YNFKEQ. V gave up 1 base and J gave up 4 bases; unmatched junction bases: 11. The CDR3 loop spans 18 amino acids. This CDR3 reads CASSQGGGGQGTGNTIYF. CDR3 DNA sequence: TGTGCCAGCAGCCAAGGTGGGGGGGGACAGGGAACCGGAAACACCATATATTTT.

V gene TRBV20-1 combines with J gene TRBJ2-3; 8 bases are a match to TRBD2. Trimming cost V 5 bases and J 6 bases; bases outside gene matches: 10. CDR1 and CDR2 from the germline V gene are DFQATT and SNEGSKA (reference sequence). The CDR3 contains 14 residues. CDR3 coding DNA: TGCAGTGCTGGGGGCGGGGGGACAAAGGATACGCAGTATTTT. Translation: CSAGGGGTKDTQYF.

The chain links TRBV12-3 or TRBV12-4 to TRBJ2-7; D not certain. The CDR3 is 14 amino acids. Trimming removed 5 bases at V and 0 bases at J, with 11 bases between. This CDR3 is CASSTLRSSYEQYF. The CDR3, as DNA: TGTGCCAGCAGTACCCTGCGGAGCTCCTACGAGCAGTACTTC.

This chain uses TRBV7-2 with TRBJ1-5; D remains ambiguous. CDR1 is SGHTA and CDR2 is FQGNSA in the germline V gene. The V gene lost 4 bases and the J gene lost 4 bases, with 17 bases spanning the gap. CDR3 length: 16 residues. The CDR3 reads CASSSGRALRNQPQHF. The CDR3 DNA is TGTGCCAGCAGCTCCGGCCGGGCCCTACGTAATCAGCCCCAGCATTTT.

This clonotype turned up a few times. Here the CDR3 reads CSARPMGVSMNTEAFF. The DNA for the CDR3 is TGCAGTGCTAGGCCAATGGGGGTTTCCATGAACACTGAAGCTTTCTTT. The rearrangement links TRBV20-1 to TRBJ1-1; D perhaps matches TRBD1 (5 bases). V was pared by 3 bases and J by 0 bases, with 17 bases between. CDR3 length: 16 residues. Germline CDR1 and CDR2: DFQATT and SNEGSKA (reference sequence).

The gene calls are TRBV6-5 and TRBJ2-2; weak D call: TRBD1 (6 bases). V was trimmed by 2 bases and J by 1 base, leaving 8 bases between them. CDR3 size: 15 residues. The germline CDR1 and CDR2 sequences are MNHEY and SVGAGI. The CDR3 loop is CASSYVQGNTGELFF. The CDR3 nucleotides are TGTGCCAGCAGTTACGTACAGGGGAACACCGGGGAGCTGTTTTTT.

To note about this clonotype: One end of the junction does not line up with germline, which may come from a read error. V and J are TRBV20-1 and TRBJ2-5; unclear D gene. The CDR3 runs 13 residues. Germline-derived CDR1 and CDR2 are DFQATT and SNEGSKA (reference sequence). CDR3 residues: CSARDPNQETQYF. CDR3 sequence (DNA): TGCAGTGCTAGAGATCCGAACCAGGAGACCCAGTACTTC.

This clonotype showed up just a few times. CDR3 in amino acids: CASSSHHQPQHF. The CDR3 DNA sequence: TGTGCCAGCAGTTCCCACCATCAGCCCCAGCATTTT. V and J are TRBV6-2 or TRBV6-3 and TRBJ1-5; D gene ambiguous. This CDR3 spans 12 amino acids. Per germline, CDR1 MNHEY and CDR2 SVGEGT. V lost 4 bases to trimming and J lost 5 bases, with 6 bases between them.

This clonotype was observed a few times. The chain is built from TRBV11-3 and TRBJ1-1; no firm D call. Germline-derived CDR1 and CDR2 are SGHNT and YENEEA. Trimming took 3 bases from V and 0 from J, leaving 5 bases between them. The CDR3 spans 13 residues. Here the CDR3 reads CASSFEMNTEAFF. The CDR3 coding sequence is TGTGCCAGCAGCTTTGAGATGAACACTGAAGCTTTCTTT.

The chain recombines TRBV9 with TRBJ2-5; the match to TRBD1 covers 8 bases. Germline V CDR1 and CDR2: SGDLS, YYNGEE. J lost 1 base, V lost 4 bases, and 3 bases had no gene match. The CDR3 contains 14 residues. The CDR3 DNA reads as TGTGCCAGCAGCCCCGGGACAGGCCAAGAGACCCAGTACTTC. Translation: CASSPGTGQETQYF.

The chain combines TRBV5-1 with TRBJ2-7, with 9 bases lining up with TRBD1. In germline, CDR1 is SGHRS, CDR2 YFSETQ. The CDR3 covers 15 residues. V shed 4 bases, J shed 5 bases, and the junction held 10 bases outside the gene matches. In DNA form, the CDR3 reads TGCGCCAGCAGCCCCGGGACAGGGCTCCGCGACGAGCAGTACTTC. It translates to CASSPGTGLRDEQYF.

The sample holds a few counts of this clonotype. The chain uses TRBV24-1 and TRBJ1-1, with TRBD1 matching over 9 bases. This CDR3 has 14 amino acids. V shed 4 bases, J shed 10 bases, and the junction held 9 bases outside the gene matches. Germline V lookup: CDR1 KGHDR, CDR2 SFDVKD. Here the CDR3 reads CATSDPTGGGLAFF. CDR3 nucleotide sequence: TGTGCCACCAGTGACCCGACAGGGGGAGGGTTAGCTTTCTTT.

This clonotype turned up a few times. V usage is TRBV6-2 or TRBV6-3 and J usage is TRBJ2-2, with 8 positions matching TRBD2. Germline V lookup: CDR1 MNHEY, CDR2 SVGEGT. The V segment lost 10 bases and the J segment 0 bases; nucleotides outside the gene matches: 7. The CDR3 consists of 15 residues. Written as DNA, the CDR3 is TGTGCCACCAATCCGGGGGGGGCGAACACCGGGGAGCTGTTTTTT. Translated, it gives CATNPGGANTGELFF.

The sample holds a few counts of this clonotype. The rearrangement uses TRBV30 and TRBJ1-6, with 8 bases fitting TRBD1. This CDR3 spans 15 amino acids. Germline V gene sequence: CDR1 GTSNPN, CDR2 SVGIG (reference sequence). Losses at the gene ends were 1 base for V and 6 bases for J; bases not matched to a gene: 5. The CDR3 nucleotides read TGTGCCTGGAGTGGAGGGACAGGACTTAATTCACCCCTCCACTTT. Its translation: CAWSGGTGLNSPLHF.